These 26 T cell receptor beta chains came from one sample sequenced in a study of T cell responses to AZD1222 COVID-19 vaccine. Some clones are missing from TCRdb's copy, which holds only in-frame ones; the method was immunoSEQ multiplex PCR. Among more than 85,000 clones, around 90% were seen once, and the ten largest hold around 13%. The sequencing used peripheral blood, collected on day 0 of MenACWY control vaccination. The source is an adult in good health.

The chain joins TRBV25-1 to TRBJ1-1, with D perhaps matching TRBD1 (5 bases). This CDR3 comprises 12 residues. CDR1 and CDR2 from the germline V gene are MGHDK and SYGVNS. Trimming shortened V by 4 bases and J by 9 bases, and 12 bases separated the two germline ends. The CDR3 DNA reads TGTGCCAGCAGTGGCCTAGGGGATCAAGCTTTCTTT. This codes for CASSGLGDQAFF.

This chain joins TRBV5-5 and TRBJ2-7; the D gene is possibly TRBD2 (5 bases). V dropped 4 bases and J dropped 6 bases, with 17 bases sitting between them. The CDR3 is made up of 14 amino acids. CDR1 and CDR2 from the germline V gene are SGHKS and YYEKEE (reference sequence). The CDR3 reads CASSPLGGAGEQYF. CDR3 nucleotide sequence: TGTGCCAGCAGCCCGCTCGGAGGAGCTGGCGAGCAGTACTTC.

The V gene is TRBV19, the J gene TRBJ2-7; 9 bases line up with TRBD1. V gave up 6 bases and J gave up 3 bases; unmatched junction bases: 12. Germline V lookup: CDR1 LNHDA, CDR2 SQIVND (reference sequence). The CDR3 has 16 amino acids. The CDR3 nucleotides are TGTGCCAGTAGACCCTCGGGAGGACAGGGGAGCTACGAGCAGTACTTC. Residues: CASRPSGGQGSYEQYF.

V usage is TRBV6-2 or TRBV6-3 and J usage is TRBJ1-2; TRBD1 is a possible D gene (6 bases). V dropped 2 bases and J dropped 4 bases, with 17 bases sitting between them. The germline V gene has CDR1 MNHEY and CDR2 SVGEGT. The CDR3 has 16 residues. CDR3 nucleotides: TGTGCCAGCAGTTACCTCGTGGCAACAGGGACCTATGGCTACACCTTC. Protein: CASSYLVATGTYGYTF.

This clone came up a few times. The chain uses TRBV9 and TRBJ1-2, with unresolved D. CDR3 length equals 10 residues. Germline V lookup: CDR1 SGDLS, CDR2 YYNGEE. Trimming shortened V by 3 bases and J by 13 bases, and 10 bases separated the two germline ends. The CDR3 protein is CASSGIHCTF. In DNA form, the CDR3 reads TGTGCCAGCAGCGGCATCCATTGCACCTTC.

CDR3: CASSLGFGQGTYEQYF. The CDR3 nucleotides are TGTGCCAGCAGCTTAGGTTTCGGACAGGGAACCTACGAGCAGTACTTC. The chain has TRBV11-3 and TRBJ2-7; 8 nucleotides line up with TRBD1. Germline CDR1 SGHNT, CDR2 YENEEA. The trim removed 1 base at V and 2 bases at J, leaving 7 bases unmatched. The CDR3 has 16 residues.

This clone was seen just once. The J gene is TRBJ2-1, the V gene TRBV21-1; the table's D gene call, TRBD1, was not cross checked with the DNA. TRBV21-1 is given as a pseudogene. This CDR3 comprises 17 residues. The CDR3: CASSTRPRDRAPNEQFF. The DNA of the CDR3 is TGTGCCAGCAGCACTCGCCCCCGGGACAGGGCCCCCAATGAGCAGTTCTTC.

The chain carries TRBV2 and TRBJ2-7, with 9 bases aligning to TRBD1. V was clipped by 7 bases and J by 7 bases; unmatched bases: 5. The CDR3 totals 12 residues. The germline gives CDR1 SNHLY, CDR2 FYNNEI. For the CDR3, the DNA is TGTGCCAGCACGGACAGGGGAAAAGAGCAGTACTTC. Translated: CASTDRGKEQYF.

This chain links TRBV6-5 with TRBJ1-3; unclear D gene. The CDR3 has 15 amino acids. V was trimmed by 7 bases and J by 0 bases, leaving 13 bases between them. Germline CDR1 MNHEY, CDR2 SVGAGI. The CDR3 region has the DNA TGTGCCAGCACCCGGTCCGGACTCTCTGGAAACACCATATATTTT. It yields the protein CASTRSGLSGNTIYF.

This clone appeared a few times. Here the CDR3 DNA reads TGTGCCTGCGCTAGGGGTAGCAATCAGCCCCAGCATTTT. This translates into CACARGSNQPQHF. This sequence joins TRBV30 and TRBJ1-5, with D perhaps matching TRBD1 (5 bases). V lost 6 bases and J lost 0, with 9 bases in between. CDR1 and CDR2 from the germline V gene are GTSNPN and SVGIG (reference sequence). This CDR3 has 13 residues.

The chain is built from TRBV19 and TRBJ1-6; a possible D gene is TRBD1 (6 bases). This CDR3 spans 14 amino acids. Trimming removed 7 bases from V and 5 bases from J, with 12 bases in between. The germline V gene has CDR1 LNHDA and CDR2 SQIVND (reference sequence). CDR3 sequence reads: CASKKDSNNSPLHF. The CDR3 bases are TGTGCCAGTAAAAAGGACAGCAATAATTCACCCCTCCACTTT.

The rearrangement links TRBV4-2 to TRBJ2-7; TRBD2 agrees at 7 bases. V shed 0 bases, J shed 6 bases, and the junction held 20 bases outside the gene matches. The CDR3 contains 19 residues. Germline loops: CDR1 LGHNA, CDR2 YNFKEQ. The DNA of the CDR3 is TGTGCCAGCAGCCAAGATGTTGGGGGGGAGGACTACCTCTCCGGCGAGCAGTACTTC. It codes for CASSQDVGGEDYLSGEQYF.

The chain links TRBV6-4 to TRBJ1-1; TRBD1 matches 8 bases. This CDR3 contains 14 residues. The ends lost 3 bases at V and 1 base at J; junction bases unmatched: 1. Per the germline V gene, CDR1 is MRHNA and CDR2 is SNTAGT. The chain's CDR3 is CASSEQGENTEAFF. CDR3 DNA: TGTGCCAGCAGTGAACAGGGGGAGAACACTGAAGCTTTCTTT.

J is TRBJ2-7 and V is TRBV5-1, with D perhaps matching TRBD2 (5 bases). Germline V gene sequence: CDR1 SGHRS, CDR2 YFSETQ. The CDR3 runs 13 residues. With 7 bases removed from V and 0 bases from J, the gap between germline ends came to 11 bases. The CDR3 reads CASGLSSSYEQYF. The CDR3 coding sequence is TGCGCCAGCGGACTTTCAAGCTCCTACGAGCAGTACTTC. Full variable domain (outside the CDR3, taken from reference TRBV5-1 and TRBJ2-7): KAGVTQTPRYLIKTRGQQVTLSCSPISGHRSVSWYQQTPGQGLQFLFEYFSETQRNKGNFPGRFSGRQFSNSRSEMNVSTLELGDSALYLCASGLSSSYEQYFGPGTRLTVT.

The chain's CDR3 is CASSGGVGAEVREKLFF. CDR3 coding DNA: TGTGCCAGCAGCGGGGGGGTGGGCGCAGAGGTGAGGGAAAAACTGTTTTTT. The chain couples TRBV28 to TRBJ1-4; possibly TRBD1 for D (5 bases). Germline V gene lookup returns CDR1 MDHEN and CDR2 SYDVKM. CDR3 length: 17 amino acids. The V end lost 6 bases, the J end lost 8 bases, and 25 bases lay between the germline ends.

V and J are TRBV6-5 and TRBJ1-5; D may be TRBD1 (6 bases). CDR1 and CDR2 (germline): MNHEY, SVGAGI. This CDR3 comprises 14 residues. V was shortened by 9 bases and J by 1 base, with 13 bases between the two germline ends. CDR3 in amino acids: CARWGQLSNQPQHF. In nucleotides, the CDR3 is TGTGCCAGATGGGGACAACTCAGCAATCAGCCCCAGCATTTT.

The J gene is TRBJ2-2, the V gene TRBV2, with 11 positions matching TRBD2. The junction had 9 bases not matched to a gene; V was cut back by 6 bases and J by 6 bases. The CDR3 length is 16 residues. Germline values: CDR1 SNHLY, CDR2 FYNNEI. CDR3 protein: CASRTLAGGGSGELFF. The CDR3 nucleotides read TGTGCCAGCAGGACCCTAGCGGGAGGCGGGTCCGGGGAGCTGTTTTTT.

The table lists this clone with a count of one. The chain carries TRBV24-1 and TRBJ1-5; D is uncertain. This CDR3 has 14 amino acids. Germline V gives CDR1 KGHDR, CDR2 SFDVKD. V gave up 5 bases and J gave up 6 bases, with 13 bases separating them. CDR3 nucleotide sequence: TGTGCCACCAGTGGGTGGGAGAGTGGTCAGCCCCAGCATTTT. This gives the protein CATSGWESGQPQHF.

The chain employs TRBV27 and TRBJ2-7, with D perhaps matching TRBD2 (6 bases). The CDR3 runs to 14 residues. V was clipped by 5 bases and J by 2 bases, with 13 bases between them. Per the germline V gene, CDR1 is MNHEY and CDR2 is SMNVEV (reference sequence). The CDR3: CASSTGTGAYEQYF. Written as DNA, the CDR3 is TGTGCCAGCAGTACCGGGACTGGAGCCTACGAGCAGTACTTC.

V gene TRBV5-1 combines with J gene TRBJ1-3, with 7 nucleotides matching TRBD1. CDR1 is SGHRS, CDR2 YFSETQ, per germline. V lost 0 bases and J lost 0; bases outside the gene matches: 3. This CDR3 comprises 16 residues. The CDR3 DNA follows: TGCGCCAGCAGCTTGGGGGACAGAGCCTCTGGAAACACCATATATTTT. Protein: CASSLGDRASGNTIYF.

The chain uses TRBV28 and TRBJ2-7; TRBD2 matches 9 bases. Looked up from germline, CDR1 is MDHEN and CDR2 is SYDVKM. The CDR3 has 15 residues. V gave up 8 bases and J gave up 0 bases; unmatched junction bases: 8. The CDR3 loop is CASETSGSVSYEQYF. The DNA for the CDR3 is TGTGCCAGCGAGACTAGCGGATCAGTCTCCTACGAGCAGTACTTC. Full variable domain (outside the CDR3, taken from reference TRBV28 and TRBJ2-7): DVKVTQSSRYLVKRTGEKVFLECVQDMDHENMFWYRQDPGLGLRLIYFSYDVKMKEKGDIPEGYSVSREKKERFSLILESASTNQTSMYLCASETSGSVSYEQYFGPGTRLTVT.

The V call is TRBV19, the J call TRBJ1-2, with 11 nucleotides matching TRBD1. Germline CDR1 is LNHDA and CDR2 is SQIVND (reference sequence). This CDR3 has 18 residues. Trimming removed 3 bases from V and 4 bases from J; junction bases left unmatched: 13. The CDR3 DNA reads TGTGCCAGTAGTATGTATTCTGGGACAGGGGGATCTGTCTATGGCTACACCTTC. This encodes CASSMYSGTGGSVYGYTF.

The chain carries TRBV23-1 and TRBJ1-5, with D perhaps matching TRBD1 (5 bases). TRBV23-1 is an ORF; its function is uncertain. V was trimmed by 4 bases and J by 3 bases, leaving 10 bases between them. The CDR3 is 14 residues long. This CDR3 reads CASSPGRDNQPQHF. CDR3 sequence (DNA): TGCGCCAGCAGTCCGGGGCGCGACAATCAGCCCCAGCATTTT.

Details on this clone: At one of its ends the junction is not consistent with the germline gene, which may arise from a read error. The chain couples TRBV6-1 to TRBJ1-5; unclear D gene. CDR1 is MNHNS and CDR2 is SASEGT in the germline V gene. CDR3 length: 17 amino acids. The CDR3 DNA reads as TGTGCCGGCAGTGAAAGGATAGGGATTGGCAGCAATCAGCCCCAGCATTTT. Translated: CAGSERIGIGSNQPQHF.

The CDR3 sequence: CAIRRTAGGGPYNEQFF. The CDR3 nucleotides are TGTGCCATCAGACGAACTGCGGGCGGGGGGCCCTACAATGAGCAGTTCTTC. This chain links TRBV10-3 with TRBJ2-1; 8 nucleotides line up with TRBD2. The CDR3 contains 17 residues. From germline, CDR1 is ENHRY and CDR2 SYGVKD. V was clipped by 6 bases and J by 2 bases; unmatched bases: 12.

This rearrangement joins TRBV30 to TRBJ1-5, with 7 positions matching TRBD1. Germline V gives CDR1 GTSNPN, CDR2 SVGIG (reference sequence). The CDR3 totals 11 residues. The V segment lost 3 bases and the J segment 9 bases; nucleotides outside the gene matches: 2. The CDR3 nucleotides read TGTGCCTGGAGGCAGGGGGGGCCCCAGCATTTT. Protein sequence: CAWRQGGPQHF.